The clone carrying this TCR beta chain has a handful of counts. What it binds is unknown. Hyperthyroidism had been newly diagnosed in patients aged 18 to 65, and its duration was under 2 months. Amplification of TCR beta CDR3 regions used RNA as the template. HTBI primers were used for first-round RT-PCR of the TCR CDR3. TCRdb analysed the multiplex PCR reads with MiXCR anew, one entry per CDR3 protein. There are nearly 750,000 distinct CDR3 sequences in the sample; roughly a third occur only once, and roughly 30% lies in the top ten. The data were taken from a study of T cells in Graves' hyperthyroidism and ophthalmopathy. Whole-study results and caveats: The model forecast ophthalmopathy, anticipating it by a median about 6.5 months before onset.

Germline V CDR1 and CDR2: SGDLS, YYNGEE. Trimming left V 2 bases short and J 2 bases short, with 10 bases between. The CDR3 consists of 14 residues. Sequencing was performed on blood. This sequence joins TRBV9 and TRBJ1-2; weak D call: TRBD1 (5 bases). This clonotype was sampled from a woman aged 35 to 49 with Graves' hyperthyroidism. The CDR3 spells CASSVSGTNYGYTF. CDR3 DNA sequence: TGTGCCAGCAGCGTCTCCGGGACCAACTATGGCTACACCTTC.